This T cell receptor (beta chain) was recovered during a study of PD-L1 blockade in urothelial cancer. Findings and limits, study-wide: Below-median pretreatment blood TCR clonality predicted better survival.

In regard to this clone: Antigen specificity is unknown.

Libraries were prepared by immunoSEQ multiplex PCR; TCRdb keeps only in-frame clonotypes and omits some of them. The sample shows some 28,000 clones, roughly 80% of them seen only once. The V gene's germline CDR1 is SGHAT and CDR2 FQNNGV. There are 15 residues in the CDR3. Trimming took off 6 bases at V and 5 bases at J, with 20 bases between the two ends. The specimen was PBMCs, collected around atezolizumab (anti-PD-L1) treatment. This receptor was identified in a man aged 45-65 years with urothelial cancer. The rearrangement uses TRBV11-2 and TRBJ2-7, with TRBD1 as a possible D gene (5 bases). The CDR3 loop is CASSLGPYNRDEQYV. The CDR3 DNA is TGTGCCAGCAGTCTGGGGCCCTACAACCGCGACGAGCAGTACGTC.